The sequence of this T cell receptor beta chain was determined in a study of beta chain features in type 1 diabetes. Background on the study: Across every sample, around 98 million sorted cells were examined in total.

Germline CDR1 is MNHNS and CDR2 is SASEGT. This CDR3 has 14 amino acids. V lost 2 bases and J 0 bases, leaving 8 bases between the germline ends. This clone has more than one count but fewer than ten. Its target is unknown. Of the isolated RNA, all was reverse transcribed, and so the sequenced material was expressed TCRB transcripts. Clones were read by immunoSEQ multiplex PCR, and TCRdb kept only the in-frame ones, dropping some. The sample lists 600,000 to 750,000 clones; around 12% were seen once. Once sorted, every population was more than 95% pure. General study findings and limits: There was a moderate but significant shortening of TCRB CDR3s in all four CD4+ subsets of Type 1 diabetes patients.

This receptor was identified in a man aged 25 to 40 with type 1 diabetes. Sequencing was performed on naive CD4+ T cells from blood. The chain joins TRBV6-1 to TRBJ2-7, with D perhaps matching TRBD1 (5 bases). Here the CDR3 reads CASSERDSSYEQYF. The CDR3 nucleotides are TGTGCCAGCAGTGAAAGAGACAGCTCCTACGAGCAGTACTTC.